Presented here are 28 T cell receptor beta chains from one specimen sequenced in a study of cytotoxic CD8 clonotypes in ibrutinib-treated CLL. Sequencing was performed with immunoSEQ multiplex PCR; in TCRdb, only in-frame clones are kept and a portion is missing. Of 35,000 to 55,000 clones listed, roughly 76% are singletons. The starting material was PBMCs, obtained after 12 months of ibrutinib treatment. The origin of the receptors is a human donor with chronic lymphocytic leukemia.

As for this clone: Compared with germline, one end of the junction differs, possibly owing to a read error. The J gene is TRBJ2-2, the V gene TRBV11-2; 7 bases fit TRBD1. The CDR3 runs 14 residues. From germline, CDR1 is SGHAT and CDR2 FQNNGV. CDR3 protein: CASSLEGGTRELFF. In DNA, the CDR3 is TGTGCCAGCAGCTTAGAAGGGGGCACCAGGGAGCTGTTTTTT.

This clone was observed a few times. V and J are TRBV30 and TRBJ1-6, with TRBD1 matching 9 bases. This CDR3 contains 14 residues. The germline V gene encodes CDR1 GTSNPN and CDR2 SVGIG (reference sequence). V was clipped by 3 bases and J by 10 bases; unmatched bases: 7. CDR3 sequence reads: CAWRRGQGMSPLHF. The CDR3 bases are TGTGCCTGGAGAAGAGGACAGGGGATGTCACCCCTCCACTTT. The variable domain in full, with the rest retrieved from reference TRBV30 and TRBJ1-6, is SQTIHQWPATLVQPVGSPLSLECTVEGTSNPNLYWYRQAAGRGLQLLFYSVGIGQISSEVPQNLSASRPQDRQFILSSKKLLLSDSGFYLCAWRRGQGMSPLHFGNGTRLTVT.

This clone occurred once. The CDR3 DNA is TGTGCCAGCCAGGAGGGGGGGCTGCGGATTGAGCAGTTCTTC. Translating gives CASQEGGLRIEQFF. The rearrangement links TRBV7-2 to TRBJ2-1, with D perhaps TRBD2 (7 bases). Trimming took 8 bases from V and 9 from J, leaving 20 bases between them. The germline CDR1 and CDR2 sequences are SGHTA and FQGNSA. CDR3 length equals 14 residues.

The rearrangement joins TRBV12-1 to TRBJ2-7; TRBD2, the D gene given by the table, was not confirmed from the DNA. TRBV12-1 is noted as a pseudogene. The CDR3 totals 13 residues. CDR3 coding DNA: TGTGCCAGCAGCCCCCCGAGCTCTTACGAGCAGTACTTC. Translating it yields CASSPPSSYEQYF.

V usage is TRBV28 and J usage is TRBJ1-2; 12 bases agree with TRBD1. V was clipped by 2 bases and J by 7 bases; unmatched bases: 5. Per germline, CDR1 MDHEN and CDR2 SYDVKM. The CDR3 runs to 15 residues. The CDR3: CASSLDGTGGVGYTF. CDR3 bases: TGTGCCAGCAGTTTAGACGGGACAGGGGGCGTTGGCTACACCTTC.

This sequence joins TRBV29-1 and TRBJ1-2, with 7 nucleotides matching TRBD1. The junction had 18 bases not matched to a gene; V was cut back by 4 bases and J by 7 bases. The V gene's germline CDR1 is SQVTM and CDR2 ANQGSEA. The CDR3 sequence is 16 residues long. The CDR3 region has the DNA TGCAGCGTTGGGAATCGAGGGAACAGGGGCTTAGGTGGCTACACCTTC. This translates into CSVGNRGNRGLGGYTF.

This chain connects TRBV5-1 to TRBJ1-1; unclear D gene. V was cut by 5 bases and J by 3 bases, with 5 bases left in between. CDR1 is SGHRS and CDR2 is YFSETQ in the germline V gene. This CDR3 is built from 11 residues. CDR3 sequence reads: CASRMDTEAFF. The CDR3 DNA follows: TGCGCCAGCAGAATGGACACTGAAGCTTTCTTT. Variable domain in full (rest from reference TRBV5-1 and TRBJ1-1): KAGVTQTPRYLIKTRGQQVTLSCSPISGHRSVSWYQQTPGQGLQFLFEYFSETQRNKGNFPGRFSGRQFSNSRSEMNVSTLELGDSALYLCASRMDTEAFFGQGTRLTVV.

The CDR3: CASSDTGVTNEKLFF. As DNA, the CDR3 is TGTGCCAGCAGTGACACAGGGGTGACTAATGAAAAACTGTTTTTT. The chain couples TRBV6-6 to TRBJ1-4, with 7 nucleotides matching TRBD1. Germline-derived CDR1 and CDR2 are MNHNY and SVGAGI (reference sequence). Unmatched junction bases numbered 5, after V lost 5 bases and J lost 2 bases. The CDR3 runs 15 residues.

This chain joins TRBV7-8 and TRBJ2-1; possibly TRBD1 for D (6 bases). This CDR3 is 15 amino acids long. Germline-derived CDR1 and CDR2 are SGHVS and FQNEAQ. Trimming stripped 6 bases from V and 0 bases from J, with 12 bases between. For the CDR3, the DNA is TGTGCCAGCAGACGACAGGCGTTCTCCTACAATGAGCAGTTCTTC. It translates to CASRRQAFSYNEQFF.

V and J are TRBV4-2 and TRBJ1-2; D gene ambiguous. Deletions cut 4 bases from V and 4 bases from J, with 13 bases between. Per the germline V gene, CDR1 is LGHNA and CDR2 is YNFKEQ. This CDR3 contains 14 residues. The DNA of the CDR3 is TGTGCCAGCAGCCCCGGCAGTTCCCTCTATGGCTACACCTTC. Protein: CASSPGSSLYGYTF.

This chain joins TRBV5-6 and TRBJ1-1, with 9 bases aligning to TRBD1. CDR1 is SGHDT, CDR2 YYEEEE, per germline. This CDR3 comprises 15 residues. After removal of 5 bases from V and 0 bases from J, the junction contained 5 bases not matched to a gene. DNA for the CDR3: TGTGCCAGCAGACAGGGGGCTTCGATGAACACTGAAGCTTTCTTT. Protein sequence: CASRQGASMNTEAFF.

The V gene is TRBV18, the J gene TRBJ1-2; the D gene is possibly TRBD1 (5 bases). The CDR3 loop spans 18 amino acids. Germline CDR1 reads KGHSH; CDR2 reads LQKENI. V lost 2 bases and J 12 bases, leaving 31 bases between the germline ends. In DNA form, the CDR3 reads TGTGCCAGCTCACCAAACCCCTCAATGGCCGGGACCGAGGGAGACAACACCTTC. Protein sequence: CASSPNPSMAGTEGDNTF.

CDR3 residues: CASKPGQGRSGANVLTF. The CDR3 DNA reads TGTGCCAGCAAACCGGGACAGGGCCGCTCTGGGGCCAACGTCCTGACTTTC. V and J are TRBV28 and TRBJ2-6; 9 bases are shared with TRBD1. With 7 bases clipped from V and 0 bases from J, the junction kept 7 bases outside the gene matches. The CDR3 covers 17 residues. Looked up from germline, CDR1 is MDHEN and CDR2 is SYDVKM.

The chain links TRBV4-1 to TRBJ2-1; 14 bases line up with TRBD2. CDR1 MGHRA and CDR2 YSYEKL come from the germline V gene. The CDR3 is 17 residues long. V lost 4 bases, J lost 5 bases, and 7 bases stayed unmatched. The CDR3 region has the DNA TGCGCCAGCAGCCGAGGACTAGCGGGGGGTCCTAACAATGAGCAGTTCTTC. Translating it yields CASSRGLAGGPNNEQFF.

This clone has only a few counts. The J gene is TRBJ1-1, the V gene TRBV9; D is ambiguous. The CDR3 consists of 13 residues. Germline CDR1 reads SGDLS; CDR2 reads YYNGEE. The V end lost 6 bases, the J end lost 0 bases, and 9 bases lay between the germline ends. The CDR3 loop reads CASNEAVNTEAFF. DNA for the CDR3: TGTGCCAGCAACGAGGCCGTGAACACTGAAGCTTTCTTT. The full variable domain, with the rest looked up from reference TRBV9 and TRBJ1-1, is DSGVTQTPKHLITATGQRVTLRCSPRSGDLSVYWYQQSLDQGLQFLIQYYNGEERAKGNILERFSAQQFPDLHSELNLSSLELGDSALYFCASNEAVNTEAFFGQGTRLTVV.

This clone is labeled medium-sized. The chain employs TRBV4-1 and TRBJ2-7, with D possibly being TRBD1 (5 bases). CDR1 MGHRA and CDR2 YSYEKL come from the germline V gene. CDR3 length: 14 amino acids. V was shortened by 1 base and J by 3 bases, with 10 bases between the two germline ends. CDR3: CASSQVGQIYEQYF. For the CDR3, the DNA is TGCGCCAGCAGCCAAGTGGGGCAGATCTACGAGCAGTACTTC.

The chain couples TRBV28 to TRBJ1-1; D is ambiguous. Germline CDR1 reads MDHEN; CDR2 reads SYDVKM. V was trimmed by 5 bases and J by 0 bases, leaving 10 bases between them. The length of the CDR3 is 14 residues. The CDR3 DNA follows: TGTGCCAGCAGTCGGGCAGGTTTGAACACTGAAGCTTTCTTT. As protein: CASSRAGLNTEAFF.

V gene TRBV10-1 combines with J gene TRBJ1-1, with TRBD1 as a possible D gene (5 bases). CDR3 length: 13 residues. Trimming stripped 0 bases from V and 8 bases from J, with 10 bases between. CDR1 WNHNN and CDR2 SYGVQD come from the germline V gene (reference sequence). This CDR3 reads CASSESGAREAFF. Written as DNA, the CDR3 is TGCGCCAGCAGTGAGTCTGGGGCCAGGGAAGCTTTCTTT.

The chain employs TRBV6-6 and TRBJ1-5; D is undetermined. V dropped 6 bases and J dropped 7 bases, with 13 bases sitting between them. The CDR3 has 13 amino acids. In germline, CDR1 is MNHNY, CDR2 SVGAGI (reference sequence). The CDR3 sequence is CASSPRARQPQHF. CDR3 in DNA: TGTGCCAGCAGCCCCCGCGCCAGGCAGCCCCAGCATTTT.

J is TRBJ1-1 and V is TRBV11-2; perhaps TRBD1 as D (5 bases). Trimming took 1 base from V and 4 from J, leaving 10 bases between them. The CDR3 is 14 residues long. The germline V gene encodes CDR1 SGHAT and CDR2 FQNNGV. The CDR3 sequence is CASSLATRGTEAFF. CDR3 nucleotide sequence: TGTGCCAGCAGCTTAGCTACGAGGGGCACTGAAGCTTTCTTT.

The V and J genes are TRBV14 and TRBJ2-7; D possibly corresponds to TRBD2 (6 bases). Germline lookup yields CDR1 SGHDN and CDR2 FVKESK. The CDR3 is made up of 11 amino acids. V lost 5 bases, J lost 7 bases, and 9 bases lay in between. CDR3 bases: TGTGCCAGCAGCTTGGCGGGGGAGCAGTACTTC. This gives the protein CASSLAGEQYF.

This clone was observed a handful of times. The V call is TRBV6-5, the J call TRBJ2-7; maybe TRBD2 (5 bases). Germline-derived CDR1 and CDR2 are MNHEY and SVGAGI. The V and J ends lost 2 bases and 0 bases respectively, with 8 bases between them. The CDR3 spans 14 residues. CDR3 in amino acids: CASSYTRSSYEQYF. CDR3 DNA: TGTGCCAGCAGTTACACTAGGAGCTCCTACGAGCAGTACTTC.

This chain connects TRBV19 to TRBJ1-1, with D maybe TRBD1 (5 bases). The CDR3 spans 13 residues. Germline values: CDR1 LNHDA, CDR2 SQIVND (reference sequence). V dropped 5 bases and J dropped 11 bases, with 18 bases sitting between them. The CDR3 DNA sequence: TGTGCCAGTAGTCACCCGGGACGGGGGGATGCTTTCTTT. This sequence encodes CASSHPGRGDAFF. Combining the CDR3 with reference TRBV19 and TRBJ1-1 gives the whole variable domain DGGITQSPKYLFRKEGQNVTLSCEQNLNHDAMYWYRQDPGQGLRLIYYSQIVNDFQKGDIAEGYSVSREKKESFPLTVTSAQKNPTAFYLCASSHPGRGDAFFGQGTRLTVV.

The J gene is TRBJ1-1, the V gene TRBV5-1; D gene unclear. The length of the CDR3 is 16 residues. Deletions cut 4 bases from V and 1 base from J, with 17 bases between. Germline CDR1 and CDR2: SGHRS and YFSETQ. This CDR3 is CASSNSLTTANTEAFF. CDR3 sequence (DNA): TGCGCCAGCAGCAACTCCCTCACGACGGCGAACACTGAAGCTTTCTTT.

The chain has TRBV5-1 and TRBJ2-6; possibly TRBD1 for D (5 bases). Between the trimmed V and J ends, which lost 6 bases and 0 bases, there was a span of 7 bases. The CDR3 spans 14 residues. Per germline, CDR1 SGHRS and CDR2 YFSETQ. CDR3 bases: TGCGCCAGCAACCAGGGCTCTGGGGCCAACGTCCTGACTTTC. It encodes CASNQGSGANVLTF.

The chain joins TRBV5-1 to TRBJ2-3, with no clear D. Trimming cost V 0 bases and J 3 bases, with 8 bases left between them. Germline lookup yields CDR1 SGHRS and CDR2 YFSETQ. The CDR3 totals 14 residues. DNA of the CDR3: TGCGCCAGCAGCTTGGACGGTACGACAGATACGCAGTATTTT. As protein: CASSLDGTTDTQYF.

The chain has TRBV27 and TRBJ2-2, with 7 bases lining up with TRBD1. Germline lookup yields CDR1 MNHEY and CDR2 SMNVEV (reference sequence). The J segment lost 5 bases and the V segment lost 4 bases, leaving 25 bases of the junction unmatched. The CDR3 consists of 21 residues. The CDR3 sequence: CASSSNRDRKHISIKTGELFF. DNA of the CDR3: TGTGCCAGCAGTTCGAACAGGGACAGAAAACACATTAGTATCAAAACCGGGGAGCTGTTTTTT.

V is TRBV28 and J is TRBJ1-2; weak D call: TRBD1 (6 bases). Germline CDR1 reads MDHEN; CDR2 reads SYDVKM. The CDR3 length is 19 residues. V was cut by 5 bases and J by 1 base, with 26 bases left in between. The CDR3 nucleotides are TGTGCCAGCAGTACTGTAGGACAGACCGACTTTAGTAGTAACTATGGCTACACCTTC. Its translation: CASSTVGQTDFSSNYGYTF.